This T cell receptor beta chain was profiled in a study of T-cell reconstitution after alpha-beta-depleted transplantation in children. Overall study results and limits: A year had passed since transplant, and T-cell counts and diversity by then came mostly from newly produced T cells. Surviving recipient T cells and thymic progenitors produced the high day-60 TCRbeta diversity seen in some patients. Where alpha-beta T cells came from about two months after transplant was reportedly several hundred expanded graft clones.

It was with unique molecular identifiers that the TCRbeta library was prepared. TCRdb redid the calling of the PCR reads with MiXCR, one entry per CDR3 protein. Of fewer than 700,000 distinct CDR3 sequences in the sample, about an eighth were seen once. Points on this clonotype: The antigen is unknown.

The length of the CDR3 is 18 residues. V shed 0 bases and J 3 bases; nucleotides not matched to a gene: 11. Per the germline V gene, CDR1 is LNHNV and CDR2 is YYDKDF (reference sequence). This clonotype originated in a male patient younger than 18 who had a stem cell transplant for acute myeloid leukemia, so the T cells may come from the graft donor. The chain employs TRBV15 and TRBJ2-7, with 10 positions matching TRBD2. Sequencing was performed on PBMCs, mostly from graft donor cells, taken 360 days after TCRalphabeta/CD19-depleted stem cell transplant. The CDR3 protein is CATSREIRELAGYYEQYF. CDR3 bases: TGTGCCACCAGCAGAGAGATAAGGGAACTAGCGGGGTACTACGAGCAGTACTTC.